The T cell receptor beta chain described here comes from a study of identical twins (dated by TCRdb to the mid-2010s). A note on the overall study: To test whether fetal clonotypes persist, the study used deep sequencing on TCR alpha and beta repertoires from monozygotic twins, unrelated adults of various ages, and cord blood. To rule out contamination, the twin experiments were replicated at different times with different library preparation protocols.

The library was obtained by 5' RACE. Sequencing was performed on an Illumina HiSeq 2000. A universal primer binding site was added through template switching, and the final cDNA carried a unique molecular identifier so that TCR cDNA molecules could be counted accurately. First-strand cDNA for TCR alpha and beta chains was synthesized from specific primers in the conserved constant-segment region. To control for contamination, every cDNA library carried two barcodes: a SMART-Mk sample barcode plus Illumina barcodes. TruSeq adapter sequences and Illumina sample barcodes were added in two successive PCR steps. The TCR alpha and beta cDNA libraries were sequenced on the Illumina HiSeq platform using custom primers. The paper's data handling went like this. MiGEC was used to process raw reads and extract unique molecular identifiers, and MiXCR was used to find CDR3 positions. Recombination models were inferred per individual with the repgenHMM and IGoR tools using an EM algorithm. The analysis of shared clonotypes was done with the tcR package in R, with sharing normalized by the product of cloneset sizes. Out-of-frame nonproductive sequences were analyzed to study raw recombination free of thymic and clonal selection effects. TCRdb trimmed public reads at Q25 via fastp, called clones via MiXCR and kept in-frame beta chains. Each entry is one CDR3 protein sequence, shown with its most common DNA and genes. TCRdb's processing, not the study's, gives the V and J calls here. The table for this sample lists 600,000 to 850,000 distinct CDR3 sequences; roughly 20% of them were counted only once. Of the sample, 13% is held by the ten largest clones.

As concerns this clonotype: The clone's antigen remains unknown. Base qualities were left out, and no much larger clone turns up one base away.

All donors were healthy Caucasians. The twin cohort comprised three pairs of female monozygotic twins, all aged about 18 to 30 years. Peripheral blood mononuclear cells were the source from which RNA for the TCR libraries was isolated. The CDR3 has 13 amino acids, counting the end cysteine and phenylalanine. CDR3 DNA is the only sequence kept; it has 39 bases, read in frame from the first base. Between the V and J ends, shortened by 1 base and 4 bases respectively, the junction contains 7 bases. General conclusions and limits of the study: Because the same donors could not be followed over many years, the conclusions relied on cross-sectional statistical analysis. Out-of-frame TCR alpha sharing in monozygotic twins was systematically underestimated by recombination models, whereas sharing between unrelated individuals was in agreement with the recombination models. The excess sharing between twins in beta out-of-frame sequences was weaker because fewer shared sequences reduced the signal-to-noise ratio. Out-of-frame TCR alpha sequences shared between twins showed an excess of low generation-probability sequences compared with coincidental sharing between unrelated individuals. Abundant cord blood beta clonotypes carried fewer insertions; young adult naive repertoires showed a weaker similar trend, while memory repertoires showed none. Invariant T cells such as MAIT and iNKT could partly confound zero-insertion analyses, although diverse VJ usage argued against such confounding for most clonotypes.

The same data also went into a second study, on T cells expressing NK-cell markers. As the second study states: TCR beta-chain repertoires were profiled in sorted CD3+CD56+NKG2C+, CD3+CD56+NKG2C- and CD3+CD56-NKG2C+ T-cell subsets from about 8 donors. Among the eight sequenced donors, seven were HCMV-seropositive and one was HCMV-seronegative. In several experiments an anti-gammadeltaTCR antibody was added to restrict sorting to alphabetaTCR-expressing T cells. In six donors, the dominant CD3+CD56+NKG2C+ clonotypes were among the top 10 CD8+ clonotypes and accounted for about 1.0-7.5% of CD8+ T cells. Those dominant clonotypes were again the most abundant among CD3+CD56-NKG2C+ cells in several donors, at about 25-65%. Whether the expanded NKG2C-expressing T cell clones were specific for HCMV antigens was left unclear. All eight donors whose samples were sequenced were randomly selected healthy volunteers, three of them men and five women. To determine HCMV serostatus, a commercial ELISA kit was used to detect HCMV-specific IgG in serum. For 5 or 6 donors, unsorted PBMC were also used to sequence bulk peripheral blood T-cell repertoires. Reads were demultiplexed and grouped by UMI with MIGEC, and clonotypes were assembled and quantified with MiTCR. To remove erroneous sequences, TCR cDNA sequences were retained only when supported by two or more reads. The tcR package was used for downstream repertoire analysis, and clonotypes were matched across fractions by CDR3 nucleotide sequence plus V segment. VDJmatch was used to annotate antigen specificity against VDJdb, with one amino acid substitution allowed in CDR3.

Sequencing input: PBMCs. The chain employs TRBV12-3 or TRBV12-4 and TRBJ1-2; the D gene assignment is ambiguous. The sequence was obtained from a woman aged 18-29 years in good health. The CDR3 sequence is CASSLGLRYGYTF. The DNA sequence follows: TGTGCCAGCAGTTTAGGCCTGCGCTATGGCTACACCTTC.